This T cell receptor beta chain stems from a study of blood T cell repertoires in COVID-19. Across the whole study: Sites across the United States, Italy and Spain contributed samples from acute and convalescent COVID-19.

V lost 2 bases to trimming and J lost 2 bases; unmatched junction nucleotides: 12. The CDR3 has 17 amino acids. Germline CDR1 reads LGHDT; CDR2 reads YNNKEL (reference sequence). TCRdb keeps only in-frame clones here, not all; method: immunoSEQ multiplex PCR. This sample has nearly 250,000 clones; 90% occur once, and the top ten carry roughly 0.95%. The rearrangement uses TRBV3-1 (or the pseudogene TRBV3-2) and TRBJ2-7; 7 nucleotides align to TRBD1. This TCR was sampled from a middle-aged man who had been exposed to COVID-19. Sample: PBMCs or T cells enriched from blood (not recorded which). CDR3 sequence: CASSQKEQETGTYEQYF. The CDR3 nucleotides read TGTGCCAGCAGCCAAAAAGAGCAGGAGACAGGGACCTACGAGCAGTACTTC.